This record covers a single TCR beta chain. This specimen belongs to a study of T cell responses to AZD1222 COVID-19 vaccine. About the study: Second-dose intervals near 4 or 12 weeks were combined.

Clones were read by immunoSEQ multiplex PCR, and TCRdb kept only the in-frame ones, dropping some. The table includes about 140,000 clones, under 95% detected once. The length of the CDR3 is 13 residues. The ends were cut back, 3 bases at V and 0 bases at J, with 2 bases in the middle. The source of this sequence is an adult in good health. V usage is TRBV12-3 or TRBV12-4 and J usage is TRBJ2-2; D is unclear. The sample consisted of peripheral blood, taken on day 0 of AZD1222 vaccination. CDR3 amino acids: CASSFPNTGELFF. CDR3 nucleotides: TGTGCCAGCAGTTTCCCGAACACCGGGGAGCTGTTTTTT.